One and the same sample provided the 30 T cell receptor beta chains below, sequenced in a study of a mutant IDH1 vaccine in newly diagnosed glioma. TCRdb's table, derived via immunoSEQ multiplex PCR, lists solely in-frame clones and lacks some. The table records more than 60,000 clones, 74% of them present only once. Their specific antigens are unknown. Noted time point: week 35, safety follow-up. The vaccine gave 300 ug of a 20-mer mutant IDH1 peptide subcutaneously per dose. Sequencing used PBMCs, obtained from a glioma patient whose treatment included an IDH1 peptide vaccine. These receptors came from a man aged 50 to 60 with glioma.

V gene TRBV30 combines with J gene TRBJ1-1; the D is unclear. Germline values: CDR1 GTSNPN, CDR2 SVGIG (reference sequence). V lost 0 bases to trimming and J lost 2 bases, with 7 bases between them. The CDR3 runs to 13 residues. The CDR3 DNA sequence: TGTGCCTGGAGTGTACGAATAAACACTGAAGCTTTCTTT. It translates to CAWSVRINTEAFF. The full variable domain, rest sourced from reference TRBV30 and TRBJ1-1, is SQTIHQWPATLVQPVGSPLSLECTVEGTSNPNLYWYRQAAGRGLQLLFYSVGIGQISSEVPQNLSASRPQDRQFILSSKKLLLSDSGFYLCAWSVRINTEAFFGQGTRLTVV.

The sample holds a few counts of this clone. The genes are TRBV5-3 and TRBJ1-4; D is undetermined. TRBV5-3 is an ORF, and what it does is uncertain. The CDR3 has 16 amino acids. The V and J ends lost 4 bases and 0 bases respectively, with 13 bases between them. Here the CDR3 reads CARSERTAATNEKLFF. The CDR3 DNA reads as TGTGCCAGAAGCGAACGAACTGCTGCAACTAATGAAAAACTGTTTTTT.

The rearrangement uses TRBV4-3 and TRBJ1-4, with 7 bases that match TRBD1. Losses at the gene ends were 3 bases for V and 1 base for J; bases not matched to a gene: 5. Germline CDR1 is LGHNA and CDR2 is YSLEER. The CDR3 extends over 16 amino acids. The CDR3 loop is CASSQDDRETNEKLFF. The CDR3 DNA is TGCGCCAGCAGCCAGGACGACAGGGAAACTAATGAAAAACTGTTTTTT.

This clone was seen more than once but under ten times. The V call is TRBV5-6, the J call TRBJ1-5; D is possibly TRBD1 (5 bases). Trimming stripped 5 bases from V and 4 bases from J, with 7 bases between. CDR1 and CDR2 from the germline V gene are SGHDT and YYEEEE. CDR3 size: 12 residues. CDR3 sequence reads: CASSEGNQPQHF. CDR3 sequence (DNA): TGTGCCAGCAGTGAGGGGAATCAGCCCCAGCATTTT.

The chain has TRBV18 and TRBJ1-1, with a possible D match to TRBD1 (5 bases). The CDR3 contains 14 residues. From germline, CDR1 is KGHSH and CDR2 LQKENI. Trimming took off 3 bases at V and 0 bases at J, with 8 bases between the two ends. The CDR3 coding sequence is TGTGCCAGCTCACCTGACAGAGTGAACACTGAAGCTTTCTTT. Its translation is CASSPDRVNTEAFF.

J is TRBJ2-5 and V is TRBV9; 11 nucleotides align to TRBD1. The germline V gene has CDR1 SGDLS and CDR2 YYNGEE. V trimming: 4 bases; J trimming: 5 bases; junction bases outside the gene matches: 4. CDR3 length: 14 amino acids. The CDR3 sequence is CASSTDRGLETQYF. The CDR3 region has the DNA TGTGCCAGCAGCACGGACAGGGGGCTTGAGACCCAGTACTTC.

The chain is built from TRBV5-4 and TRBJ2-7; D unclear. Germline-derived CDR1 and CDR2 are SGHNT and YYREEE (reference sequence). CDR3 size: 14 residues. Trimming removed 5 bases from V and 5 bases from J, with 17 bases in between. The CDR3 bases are TGTGCCAGCAGTTCGGACCTAACCCAGGACGAGCAGTACTTC. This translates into CASSSDLTQDEQYF. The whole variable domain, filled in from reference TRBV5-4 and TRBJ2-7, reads ETGVTQSPTHLIKTRGQQVTLRCSSQSGHNTVSWYQQALGQGPQFIFQYYREEENGRGNFPPRFSGLQFPNYSSELNVNALELDDSALYLCASSSDLTQDEQYFGPGTRLTVT.

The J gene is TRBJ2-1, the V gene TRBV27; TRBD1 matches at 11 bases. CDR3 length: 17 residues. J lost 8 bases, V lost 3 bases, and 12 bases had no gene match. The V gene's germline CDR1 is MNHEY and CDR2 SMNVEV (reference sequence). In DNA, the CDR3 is TGTGCCAGCAGTTTTTTCCCCGGGACAGGGGGTTCTGATGAGCAGTTCTTC. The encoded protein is CASSFFPGTGGSDEQFF.

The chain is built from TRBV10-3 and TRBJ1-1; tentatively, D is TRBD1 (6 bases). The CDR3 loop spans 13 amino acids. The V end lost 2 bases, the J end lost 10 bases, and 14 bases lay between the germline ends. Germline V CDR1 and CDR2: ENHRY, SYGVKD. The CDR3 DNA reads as TGTGCCATCAGTGAGAACGACAGGTTCGGAGCTTTCTTT. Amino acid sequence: CAISENDRFGAFF.

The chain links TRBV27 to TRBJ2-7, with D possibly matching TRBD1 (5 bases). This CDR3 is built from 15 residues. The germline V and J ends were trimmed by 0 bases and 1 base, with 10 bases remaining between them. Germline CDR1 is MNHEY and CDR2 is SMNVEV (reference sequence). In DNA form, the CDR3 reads TGTGCCAGCAGTTTATCGTGGGGCAGATCCTACGAGCAGTACTTC. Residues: CASSLSWGRSYEQYF.

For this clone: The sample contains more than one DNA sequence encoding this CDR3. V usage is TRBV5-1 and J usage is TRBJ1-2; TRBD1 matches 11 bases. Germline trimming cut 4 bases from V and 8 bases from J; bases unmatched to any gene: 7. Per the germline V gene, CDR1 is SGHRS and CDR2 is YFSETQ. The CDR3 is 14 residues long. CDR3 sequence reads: CASSLGQGAGGYTF. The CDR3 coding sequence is TGCGCCAGCAGCCTTGGACAGGGGGCGGGGGGCTACACCTTC.

The CDR3 spells CASISGTGDTEAFF. CDR3 in DNA: TGTGCCAGCATCTCCGGGACAGGGGACACTGAAGCTTTCTTT. The chain carries TRBV6-1 and TRBJ1-1; TRBD1 matches 10 bases. The CDR3 covers 14 residues. The germline gives CDR1 MNHNS, CDR2 SASEGT. The V segment lost 7 bases and the J segment 3 bases; nucleotides outside the gene matches: 5.

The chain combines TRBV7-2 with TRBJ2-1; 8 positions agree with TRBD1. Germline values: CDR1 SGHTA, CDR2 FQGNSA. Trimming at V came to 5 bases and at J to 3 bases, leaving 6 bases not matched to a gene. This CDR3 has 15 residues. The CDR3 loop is CASSLRDRIYNEQFF. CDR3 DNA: TGTGCCAGCAGCCTCCGGGACAGGATCTACAATGAGCAGTTCTTC.

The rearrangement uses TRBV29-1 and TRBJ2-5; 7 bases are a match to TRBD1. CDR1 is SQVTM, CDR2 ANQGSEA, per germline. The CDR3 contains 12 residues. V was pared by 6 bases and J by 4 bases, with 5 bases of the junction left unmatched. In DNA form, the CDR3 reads TGCAGCGTCGACAGGGCTGGAGAGACCCAGTACTTC. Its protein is CSVDRAGETQYF.

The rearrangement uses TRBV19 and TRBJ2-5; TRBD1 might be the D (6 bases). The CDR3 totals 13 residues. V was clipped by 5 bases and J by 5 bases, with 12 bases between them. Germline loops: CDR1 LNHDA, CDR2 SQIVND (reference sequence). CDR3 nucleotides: TGTGCCAGTAGTGTGACAGGTTCGGAGACCCAGTACTTC. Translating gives CASSVTGSETQYF.

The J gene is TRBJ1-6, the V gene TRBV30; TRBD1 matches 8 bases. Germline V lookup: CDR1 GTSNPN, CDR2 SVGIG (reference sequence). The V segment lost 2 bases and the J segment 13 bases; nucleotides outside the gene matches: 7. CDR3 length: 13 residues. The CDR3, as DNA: TGTGCCTGGAGTCCTGGACAGGGAACCCCCCTCCACTTT. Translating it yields CAWSPGQGTPLHF.

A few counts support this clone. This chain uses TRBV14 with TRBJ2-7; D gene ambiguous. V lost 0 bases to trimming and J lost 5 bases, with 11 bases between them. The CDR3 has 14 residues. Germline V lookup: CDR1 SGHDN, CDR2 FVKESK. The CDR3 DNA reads TGTGCCAGCAGCCAAGAGGTTGGATATGACGAGCAGTACTTC. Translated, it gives CASSQEVGYDEQYF.

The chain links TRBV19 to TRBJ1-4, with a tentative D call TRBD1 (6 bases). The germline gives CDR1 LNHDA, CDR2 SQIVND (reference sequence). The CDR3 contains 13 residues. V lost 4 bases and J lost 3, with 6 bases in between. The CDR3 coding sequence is TGTGCCAGTAGTAGACAGGCTAATGAAAAACTGTTTTTT. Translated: CASSRQANEKLFF.

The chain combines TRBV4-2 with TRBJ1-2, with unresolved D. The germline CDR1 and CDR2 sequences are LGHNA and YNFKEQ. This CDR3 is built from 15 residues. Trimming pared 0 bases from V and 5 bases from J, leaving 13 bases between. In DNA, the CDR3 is TGTGCCAGCAGCCAAGAGGGGAGGTCGGTGTATGGCTACACCTTC. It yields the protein CASSQEGRSVYGYTF.

The CDR3 here is CASTRDTAHYNEQFF. CDR3 bases: TGTGCCAGCACGAGGGACACGGCCCACTACAATGAGCAGTTCTTC. The chain combines TRBV2 with TRBJ2-1; the D gene is possibly TRBD1 (6 bases). CDR1 and CDR2 from the germline V gene are SNHLY and FYNNEI. Trimming shortened V by 7 bases and J by 3 bases, and 16 bases separated the two germline ends. CDR3 length equals 15 residues.

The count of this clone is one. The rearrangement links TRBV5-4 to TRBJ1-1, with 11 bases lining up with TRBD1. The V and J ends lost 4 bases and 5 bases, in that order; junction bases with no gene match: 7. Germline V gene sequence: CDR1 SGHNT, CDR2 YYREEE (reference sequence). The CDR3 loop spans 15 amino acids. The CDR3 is CASSQGGTGGTEAFF. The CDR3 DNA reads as TGTGCCAGCAGCCAGGGCGGGACAGGGGGGACTGAAGCTTTCTTT.

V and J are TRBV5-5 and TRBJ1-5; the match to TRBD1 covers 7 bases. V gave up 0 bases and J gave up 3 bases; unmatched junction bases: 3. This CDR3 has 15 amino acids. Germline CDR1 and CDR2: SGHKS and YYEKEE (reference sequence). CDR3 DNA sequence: TGTGCCAGCAGCTTGGTGGGGACAGTCAATCAGCCCCAGCATTTT. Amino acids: CASSLVGTVNQPQHF.

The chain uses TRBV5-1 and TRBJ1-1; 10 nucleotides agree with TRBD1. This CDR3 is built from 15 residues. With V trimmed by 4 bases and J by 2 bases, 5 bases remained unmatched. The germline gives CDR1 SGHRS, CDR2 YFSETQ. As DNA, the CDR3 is TGCGCCAGCAGCGATCGGGACAGGGGCAACACTGAAGCTTTCTTT. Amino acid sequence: CASSDRDRGNTEAFF.

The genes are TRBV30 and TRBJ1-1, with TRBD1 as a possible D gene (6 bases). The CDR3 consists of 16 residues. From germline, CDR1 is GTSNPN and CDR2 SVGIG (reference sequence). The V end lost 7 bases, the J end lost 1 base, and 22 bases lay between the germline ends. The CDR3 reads CALILKAGTPNTEAFF. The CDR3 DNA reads TGTGCCTTGATACTCAAGGCCGGGACACCGAACACTGAAGCTTTCTTT.

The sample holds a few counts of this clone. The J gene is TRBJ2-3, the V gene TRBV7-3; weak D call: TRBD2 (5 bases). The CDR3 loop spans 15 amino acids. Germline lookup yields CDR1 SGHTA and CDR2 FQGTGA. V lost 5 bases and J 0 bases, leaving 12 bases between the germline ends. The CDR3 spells CASSPGVPSTDTQYF. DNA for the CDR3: TGTGCCAGCAGCCCCGGGGTACCTAGCACAGATACGCAGTATTTT.

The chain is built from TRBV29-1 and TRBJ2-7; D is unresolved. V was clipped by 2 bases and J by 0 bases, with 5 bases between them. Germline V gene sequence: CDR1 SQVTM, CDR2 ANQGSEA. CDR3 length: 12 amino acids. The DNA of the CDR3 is TGCAGCGTTGAAAAGAGCTCCTACGAGCAGTACTTC. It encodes CSVEKSSYEQYF.

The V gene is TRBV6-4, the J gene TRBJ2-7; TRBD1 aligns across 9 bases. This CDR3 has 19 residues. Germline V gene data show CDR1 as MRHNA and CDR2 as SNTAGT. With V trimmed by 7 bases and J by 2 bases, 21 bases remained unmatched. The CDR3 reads CASTDAWTGDHLKTYEQYF. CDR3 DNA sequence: TGTGCCAGCACGGACGCTTGGACAGGGGACCACCTAAAGACCTACGAGCAGTACTTC.

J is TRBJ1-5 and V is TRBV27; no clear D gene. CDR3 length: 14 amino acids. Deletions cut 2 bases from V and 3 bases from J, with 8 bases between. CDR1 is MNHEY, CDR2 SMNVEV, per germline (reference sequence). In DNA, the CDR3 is TGTGCCAGCAGTTTAGTCCGGGACAATCAGCCCCAGCATTTT. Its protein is CASSLVRDNQPQHF.

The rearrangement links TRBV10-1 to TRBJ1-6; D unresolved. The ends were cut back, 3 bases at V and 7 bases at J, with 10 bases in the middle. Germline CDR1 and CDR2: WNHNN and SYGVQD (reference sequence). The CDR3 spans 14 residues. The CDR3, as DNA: TGCGCCAGCAGTGATGGAGAGCGGAATTCACCCCTCCACTTT. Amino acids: CASSDGERNSPLHF.

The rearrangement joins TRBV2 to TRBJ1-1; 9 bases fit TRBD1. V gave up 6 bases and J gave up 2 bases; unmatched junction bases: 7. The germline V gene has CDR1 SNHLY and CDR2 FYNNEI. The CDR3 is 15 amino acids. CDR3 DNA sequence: TGTGCCAGCAGCCCTGGGACAGGGTCTAACACTGAAGCTTTCTTT. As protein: CASSPGTGSNTEAFF.